The rows below give T cell receptor beta chains drawn from one sample of a study of shared clonotypes between healthy human individuals. Clones were read by immunoSEQ multiplex PCR, and TCRdb kept only the in-frame ones, dropping some. The data hold some 1,900,000 clones, with just under 95% observed a single time. Sequenced material: naive CD8+ T cells sorted from blood. These receptors were taken from a man between 18 and 29 years old in good health. Each CDR3 is given with its conserved first and last residue. A D gene is named only where the DNA matches it firmly. Clone size is given for some rows only: seen once, a few or many times, or a class if the clone is expanded.

TRBJ1-2 NA 12 TRBV29-1 NA CSVSGVNYGYTF TGCAGCGTTAGTGGGGTTAACTATGGCTACACCTTC
TRBJ1-1 TRBD1 15 TRBV7-8 once CASSSWTGRNTEAFF TGTGCCAGCAGCTCCTGGACAGGCCGGAACACTGAAGCTTTCTTT
TRBJ2-5 NA 13 TRBV28 once CASSSISQETQYF TGTGCCAGCAGTTCAATAAGCCAAGAGACCCAGTACTTC
TRBJ1-5 NA 15 TRBV5-6 NA CASSPGGLGNQPQHF TGTGCCAGCAGCCCGGGGGGGTTGGGCAATCAGCCCCAGCATTTT
TRBJ2-5 TRBD2 17 TRBV4-2 NA CASSQRWAGGPKETQYF TGTGCCAGCAGCCAACGGTGGGCGGGGGGCCCCAAAGAGACCCAGTACTTC
TRBJ2-3 TRBD2 16 TRBV9 once CASSGGLADYTDTQYF TGTGCCAGCAGCGGGGGACTAGCGGACTACACAGATACGCAGTATTTT
TRBJ2-7 TRBD1 17 TRBV5-1 once CASSSGITGTGFYEQYF TGCGCCAGCAGCTCAGGGATTACCGGGACAGGATTCTACGAGCAGTACTTC
TRBJ1-1 TRBD1 16 TRBV5-6 NA CASSSATGLKDTEAFF TGTGCCAGCAGCTCAGCGACAGGGTTGAAAGACACTGAAGCTTTCTTT
TRBJ1-1 TRBD1 16 TRBV7-8 NA CASSLERQGANTEAFF TGTGCCAGCAGCTTAGAAAGGCAGGGGGCGAACACTGAAGCTTTCTTT
TRBJ2-5 TRBD1 15 TRBV7-9 NA CASSLAGTGDETQYF TGTGCCAGCAGCTTAGCCGGGACAGGGGATGAGACCCAGTACTTC
TRBJ1-2 TRBD1 13 TRBV6-5 NA CASRPGQGGGYTF TGTGCCAGCAGACCGGGACAGGGTGGTGGCTACACCTTC
TRBJ2-7 TRBD2 21 TRBV7-6 NA CASSLASEAASGRGGTYEQYF TGTGCCAGCAGCTTAGCGTCGGAAGCGGCTAGCGGGAGAGGAGGAACCTACGAGCAGTACTTC
TRBJ1-6 TRBD1 16 TRBV7-8 once CASSDPQGARNSPLHF TGTGCCAGCAGCGATCCGCAGGGGGCGAGGAATTCACCCCTCCACTTT
TRBJ1-1 NA 17 TRBV4-3 NA CASSQDYSDPLSTEAFF TGCGCCAGCAGCCAAGATTACTCCGATCCACTAAGCACTGAAGCTTTCTTT
TRBJ2-1 NA 17 TRBV4-3 once CASSQDLSGGEADEQFF TGCGCCAGCAGCCAAGATCTCTCGGGCGGGGAGGCCGATGAGCAGTTCTTC
TRBJ2-1 NA 13 TRBV6-6 once CASSYSNGDEQFF TGTGCCAGCAGTTACTCGAACGGGGATGAGCAGTTCTTC
TRBJ2-2 NA 15 TRBV28 NA CASSTGWGDTGELFF TGTGCCAGCAGCACCGGGTGGGGGGACACCGGGGAGCTGTTTTTT
TRBJ1-1 NA 12 TRBV5-6 NA CASSLGSAEAFF TGTGCCAGCAGCTTGGGTTCAGCTGAAGCTTTCTTT
TRBJ2-3 TRBD2 16 TRBV9 once CASSVAKRGSTDTQYF TGTGCCAGCAGCGTAGCTAAGCGGGGGAGCACAGATACGCAGTATTTT
TRBJ1-4 TRBD1 13 TRBV4-1 NA CASRSGQNEKLFF TGCGCCAGCAGATCGGGACAGAACGAAAAACTGTTTTTT
TRBJ2-7 NA 14 TRBV11-2 NA CASSLDGERDEQYF TGTGCCAGCAGCTTAGATGGGGAGCGCGACGAGCAGTACTTC
TRBJ2-7 NA 13 TRBV27 once CASSPGTLYEQYF TGTGCCAGCAGTCCAGGGACGCTCTACGAGCAGTACTTC
TRBJ2-7 NA 13 TRBV29-1 NA CSVGGLRDYEQYF TGCAGCGTTGGGGGCCTTAGGGACTACGAGCAGTACTTC
TRBJ1-1 NA 15 TRBV6-1 NA CASLSRDLEVTEAFF TGTGCCAGCCTCTCAAGGGACCTAGAAGTCACTGAAGCTTTCTTT
TRBJ2-5 TRBD2 15 TRBV29-1 NA CSVEPIAGGGETQYF TGCAGCGTTGAACCAATAGCGGGGGGTGGAGAGACCCAGTACTTC
TRBJ2-1 NA 13 TRBV27 NA CASGVPAADEQFF TGTGCCAGCGGGGTGCCAGCCGCGGATGAGCAGTTCTTC
TRBJ2-3 TRBD2 17 TRBV5-1 NA CASSLTSGGLLTDTQYF TGCGCCAGCAGCTTAACTAGCGGGGGGTTGCTCACAGATACGCAGTATTTT
TRBJ2-1 NA 15 TRBV5-1 NA CASSLAQGGDNEQFF TGCGCCAGCAGCTTGGCACAGGGTGGAGACAATGAGCAGTTCTTC
TRBJ2-1 NA 14 TRBV5-1 NA CASSFTSAYNEQFF TGCGCCAGCAGCTTCACTAGTGCCTACAATGAGCAGTTCTTC
TRBJ1-2 NA 16 TRBV6-1 NA CASSEGATGIFYGYTF TGTGCCAGCAGTGAGGGGGCCACCGGGATATTCTATGGCTACACCTTC
TRBJ2-7 NA 12 TRBV7-9 NA CASSRTDYEQYF TGTGCCAGCAGCCGGACGGATTACGAGCAGTACTTC
TRBJ2-7 NA 13 TRBV7-8 NA CASRAGPSYEQYF TGTGCCAGCAGGGCAGGACCTTCCTACGAGCAGTACTTC
TRBJ2-7 NA 13 TRBV2 once CASMSPDSYEQYF TGTGCCAGCATGAGCCCGGACAGCTACGAGCAGTACTTC
TRBJ1-6 NA 16 TRBV28 NA CASSARVRLVNSPLHF TGTGCCAGCAGTGCTAGGGTTAGGTTAGTTAATTCACCCCTCCACTTT
TRBJ1-1 NA 14 TRBV4-1 few CASSPWTLNTEAFF TGCGCCAGCAGCCCCTGGACGCTGAACACTGAAGCTTTCTTT
TRBJ2-2 NA 13 TRBV11-2 NA CASSYDLVGELFF TGTGCCAGCAGCTACGACCTGGTCGGGGAGCTGTTTTTT
TRBJ1-1 NA 13 TRBV6-6 NA CASSPLGSLEAFF TGTGCCAGCAGCCCCCTGGGAAGCCTTGAAGCTTTCTTT
TRBJ1-2 TRBD1 15 TRBV28 NA CASSFVRQGRYGYTF TGTGCCAGCAGTTTTGTAAGACAGGGGAGGTATGGCTACACCTTC
TRBJ1-4 NA 14 TRBV5-8 NA CASGWEAGDEKLFF TGTGCCAGCGGCTGGGAGGCGGGGGATGAAAAACTGTTTTTT
TRBJ2-3 NA 12 TRBV5-6 NA CASSLSSDTQYF TGTGCCAGCAGCCTGTCCTCGGATACGCAGTATTTT
TRBJ2-7 TRBD1 13 TRBV5-4 NA CASSSGQGDEQYF TGTGCCAGCAGCTCGGGACAGGGTGACGAGCAGTACTTC
TRBJ2-2 NA 16 TRBV7-3 NA CASSSLPLGISGELFF TGTGCCAGCAGCTCCCTGCCCTTAGGGATATCCGGGGAGCTGTTTTTT
TRBJ1-2 TRBD1 12 TRBV30 NA CAWGQGNYGYTF TGTGCCTGGGGACAGGGTAACTATGGCTACACCTTC
TRBJ2-7 NA 14 TRBV28 NA CASSSSVGLREQYF TGTGCCAGCAGTTCCAGTGTCGGGCTACGAGAGCAGTACTTC
TRBJ1-6 NA 19 TRBV5-1 NA CASSSNQQGVESYNSPLHF TGCGCCAGCAGCTCGAACCAGCAGGGCGTCGAGTCCTATAATTCACCCCTCCACTTT
TRBJ2-7 NA 14 TRBV19 NA CASSIGTADDEQYF TGTGCCAGTAGTATTGGGACTGCTGATGACGAGCAGTACTTC
TRBJ2-1 TRBD2 19 TRBV28 once CASSLSRLAGGSSYNEQFF TGTGCCAGCAGTTTATCGCGACTAGCGGGAGGTAGCTCCTACAATGAGCAGTTCTTC
TRBJ2-5 TRBD2 16 TRBV7-9 NA CASSFVVSGMGETQYF TGTGCCAGCAGCTTCGTCGTTAGCGGGATGGGAGAGACCCAGTACTTC
TRBJ1-1 NA 14 TRBV19 NA CASSILSGNTEAFF TGTGCCAGTAGTATCCTTTCGGGTAACACTGAAGCTTTCTTT
TRBJ2-2 NA 18 TRBV27 NA CASSLFPARGGVGGELFF TGTGCCAGCAGTTTATTTCCAGCGAGAGGGGGGGTAGGCGGGGAGCTGTTTTTT
TRBJ1-2 TRBD1 14 TRBV4-1 NA CASSQGDRGFGYTF TGCGCCAGCAGCCAAGGGGACAGGGGGTTTGGCTACACCTTC
TRBJ2-7 TRBD2 15 TRBV7-9 NA CASSLVRGDWDEQYF TGTGCCAGCAGCTTAGTACGGGGGGACTGGGACGAGCAGTACTTC
TRBJ2-1 NA 14 TRBV6-4 NA CASSLEGSYNEQFF TGTGCCAGCAGTTTAGAGGGGTCCTACAATGAGCAGTTCTTC
TRBJ2-7 TRBD1 12 TRBV29-1 NA CSVGIQGTEQYF TGCAGCGTTGGGATACAGGGGACCGAGCAGTACTTC
TRBJ2-2 NA 13 TRBV7-9 NA CDTQLENTGELFF TGTGACACGCAGCTAGAGAACACCGGGGAGCTGTTTTTT
TRBJ1-2 NA 11 TRBV20-1 NA CIGGGGDGYTF TGCATCGGTGGGGGGGGAGATGGCTACACCTTC
TRBJ1-2 NA 16 TRBV4-1 NA CASSQATTEVNYGYTF TGCGCCAGCAGCCAAGCCACTACAGAAGTCAACTATGGCTACACCTTC